This TCR beta chain originates from a study of blood T cells in healthy people across ages (dated by TCRdb to 2013 to 2016). About the study as a whole: Template switching captured roughly one uniquely barcoded TCR beta cDNA molecule per two T cells in model experiments. The study measured age-related changes in TCR beta repertoire diversity using deep sequencing normalized with unique cDNA molecular identifiers. The donors were divided into four age groups: young (average approximately 17 years), middle-aged (approximately 42), aged (about 61) and long-lived (roughly 82). To avoid experimental bias, donors of different ages were randomly spread across the sequencing lanes. The study analyzed two additional independent replicas of 1 million unique cDNA reads from the same blood draw for two donors, one aged 18 to 30 and one aged 80 or older.

After removal of 0 bases from V and 2 bases from J, the junction retains 22 bases not matched to a gene. CDR1 GTSNPN and CDR2 SVGIG were looked up in the germline V gene (reference sequence). Reading from cysteine to phenylalanine, the CDR3 counts 20 amino acids. Just the 60-base CDR3 DNA is kept, in frame starting at base 1. Regarding this clonotype: It has no known antigen specificity. Base-call qualities are not available, and no considerably larger clone is one nucleotide away.

Donors were roughly 40 systemically healthy Caucasian individuals from Russia aged about 6 to 100 years. Each donor gave about 10 milliliters of peripheral blood, drawn into EDTA-treated Vacutainer tubes. Ficoll-Paque density-gradient centrifugation was used to isolate PBMCs, with at least 6.5 million per sample. Total RNA, at least 5.5 micrograms per sample, was extracted from PBMCs with Trizol reagent. Naive CD45RAhigh/CD27high T cell percentages were measured by flow cytometry on a PBMC aliquot from every donor. Beyond this particular receptor, the publication reports: Estimates of total diversity based on one million sequenced T cells were considered lower bounds and underestimates. Observed TCR beta diversity per million T cells fell roughly linearly with age, and a significant reduction was already apparent by age around 44. Compared with the aged group, the long-lived group had more naive CD4+ T cells, fewer expanded clones and increased TCR diversity, a pattern suggesting age selection. The percentage of naive T cells measured by flow cytometry correlated strongly with observed TCR beta diversity. Because profiling used bulk unsorted PBMCs, naive and antigen-experienced compartments could not be compared conclusively. Because the CMV infection status of the donors was unknown, age-related changes in expanded clonotypes may potentially have been confounded.

The library came from 5' RACE. For sequencing, an Illumina HiSeq 2500 was employed. A second 7 to 11 cycle PCR used a sample-barcoded 5' primer and a J-beta primer mix. A unique molecular identifier was introduced onto each TCR beta cDNA molecule by a template-switch 5' adaptor carrying 12 random nucleotides. Each sample yielded at least 3 million CDR3-containing paired-end reads. First-strand cDNA was synthesized from all RNA with the Mint cDNA synthesis kit, primed by a TRBC-specific oligonucleotide. Following uracil-DNA glycosylase treatment, a first 18-cycle PCR with universal primers M1SS and BC2_uni_R was performed on all cDNA. The study's own analysis went as follows. For normalization, 1 million high-quality reads were randomly selected from each sample, with every read carrying a distinct molecular identifier. Instead of being binned into consensus sequences, reads with shared molecular identifiers were discarded. MiTCR, set to a Q25 quality threshold and the strictest error-elimination algorithm, was used for CDR3 identification, clonotype clustering and error correction. Lower-bound total TCR beta diversity was estimated with a nonparametric unseen species model using Euler transformation. TCRdb passed the public sequencing reads through fastp at Q25 and MiXCR, retaining productive beta sequences. Every distinct CDR3 protein forms one entry, paired with its most common genes and DNA. The V and J calls come from TCRdb's annotation, not from the publication. A total of 650,000 to 1,000,000 distinct CDR3 sequences appear in this sample, 35% to 40% of them only once. Jointly, the top ten make up over 10% of the sample.

Sequencing was carried out using blood. This receptor chain uses TRBV30 and TRBJ2-7; TRBD2 agrees with 7 junctional bases. The sequence was obtained from a man younger than 30 in good health. The nucleotide sequence reads as follows: TGTGCCTGGAGTGTATCAGTGGCCCGGGGGGTCCGGAACAGAGCCTACGAGCAGTACTTC. It encodes CAWSVSVARGVRNRAYEQYF.